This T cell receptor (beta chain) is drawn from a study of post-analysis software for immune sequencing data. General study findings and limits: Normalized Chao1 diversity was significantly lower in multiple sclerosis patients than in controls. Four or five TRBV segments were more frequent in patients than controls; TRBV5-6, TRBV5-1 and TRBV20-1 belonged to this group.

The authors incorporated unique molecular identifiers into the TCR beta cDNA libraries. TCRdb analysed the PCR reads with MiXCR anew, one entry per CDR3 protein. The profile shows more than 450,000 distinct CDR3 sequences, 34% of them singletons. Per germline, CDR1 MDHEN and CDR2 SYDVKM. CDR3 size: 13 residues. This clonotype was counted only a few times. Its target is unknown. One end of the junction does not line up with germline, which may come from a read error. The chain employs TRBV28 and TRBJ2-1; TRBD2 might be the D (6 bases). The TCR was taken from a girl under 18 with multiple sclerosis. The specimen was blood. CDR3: CAGRSGGSGEQFF. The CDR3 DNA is TGTGCCGGCAGATCCGGAGGGTCCGGTGAGCAGTTCTTC.